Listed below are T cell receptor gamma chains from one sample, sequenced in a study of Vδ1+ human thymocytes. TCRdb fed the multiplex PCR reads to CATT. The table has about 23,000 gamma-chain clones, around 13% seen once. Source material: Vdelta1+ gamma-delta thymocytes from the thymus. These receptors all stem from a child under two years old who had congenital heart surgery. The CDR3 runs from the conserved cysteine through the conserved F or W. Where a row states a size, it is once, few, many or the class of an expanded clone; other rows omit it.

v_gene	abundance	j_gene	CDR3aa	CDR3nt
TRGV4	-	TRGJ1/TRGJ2	CATWDGLYYKKLF	TGTGCCACCTGGGATGGCCTATATTATAAGAAACTCTTT
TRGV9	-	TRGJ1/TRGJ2	CALWGARYKKLF	TGTGCCTTGTGGGGGGCTAGGTATAAGAAACTCTTT
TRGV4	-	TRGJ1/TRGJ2	CATWNRRHYYKKLF	TGTGCCACCTGGAATCGGCGTCATTATTATAAGAAACTCTTT
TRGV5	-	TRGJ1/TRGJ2	CATWAPSYYKKLF	TGTGCCACCTGGGCCCCCTCTTATTATAAGAAACTCTTT
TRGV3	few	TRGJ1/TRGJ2	CATWDRPRVRKKLF	TGTGCCACCTGGGACAGGCCTCGGGTTCGGAAGAAACTCTTT
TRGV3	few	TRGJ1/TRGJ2	CATWDRPPPYKKLF	TGTGCCACCTGGGACAGGCCCCCCCCTTATAAGAAACTCTTT
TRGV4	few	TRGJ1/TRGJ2	CATWNELYYKKLF	TGTGCCACCTGGAATGAGCTTTATTATAAGAAACTCTTT
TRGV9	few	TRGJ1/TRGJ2	CALWEVPNYKKLF	TGTGCCTTGTGGGAGGTACCAAATTATAAGAAACTCTTT
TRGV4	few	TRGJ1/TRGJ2	CATWAADKKLF	TGTGCCACCTGGGCTGCCGATAAGAAACTCTTT
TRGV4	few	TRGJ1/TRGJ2	CATWNGLSYKKLF	TGTGCCACCTGGAATGGCCTGAGTTATAAGAAACTCTTT
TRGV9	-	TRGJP	CALWEVPGGEELGKKIKVF	TGTGCCTTGTGGGAGGTGCCGGGGGGAGAAGAGTTGGGCAAAAAAATCAAGGTATTT
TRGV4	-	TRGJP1	CATWENTTGWFKIF	TGTGCCACCTGGGAGAATACCACTGGTTGGTTCAAGATATTT
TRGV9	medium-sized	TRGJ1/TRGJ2	CALWEVYYKKLF	TGTGCCTTGTGGGAGGTATATTATAAGAAACTCTTT
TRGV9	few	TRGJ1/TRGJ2	CALWEVHRTGDYKKLF	TGTGCCTTGTGGGAGGTGCATAGGACAGGGGATTATAAGAAACTCTTT